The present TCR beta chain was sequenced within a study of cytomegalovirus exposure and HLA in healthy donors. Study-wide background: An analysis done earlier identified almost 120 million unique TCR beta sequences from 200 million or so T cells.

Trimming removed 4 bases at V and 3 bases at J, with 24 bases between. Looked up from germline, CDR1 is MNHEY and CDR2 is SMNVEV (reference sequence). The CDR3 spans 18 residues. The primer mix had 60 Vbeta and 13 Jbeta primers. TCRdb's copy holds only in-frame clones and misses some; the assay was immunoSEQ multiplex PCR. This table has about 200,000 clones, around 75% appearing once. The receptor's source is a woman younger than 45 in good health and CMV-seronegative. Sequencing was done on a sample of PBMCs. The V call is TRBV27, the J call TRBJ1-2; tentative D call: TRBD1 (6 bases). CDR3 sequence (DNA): TGTGCCAGCAGTTCCTGGGGGCCCAGGATGGTTCGGGACTATGGCTACACCTTC. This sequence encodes CASSSWGPRMVRDYGYTF.